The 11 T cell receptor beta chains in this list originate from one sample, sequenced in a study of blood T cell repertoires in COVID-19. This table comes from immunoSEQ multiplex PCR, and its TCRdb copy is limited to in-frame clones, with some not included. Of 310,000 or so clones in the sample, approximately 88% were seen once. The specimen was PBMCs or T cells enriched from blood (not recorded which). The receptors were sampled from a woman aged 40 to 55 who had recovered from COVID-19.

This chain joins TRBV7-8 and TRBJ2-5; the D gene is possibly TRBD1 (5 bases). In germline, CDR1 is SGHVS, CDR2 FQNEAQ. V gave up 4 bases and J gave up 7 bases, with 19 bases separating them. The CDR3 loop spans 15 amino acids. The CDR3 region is CASSWTRAPGSTQYF. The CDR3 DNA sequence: TGTGCCAGCAGCTGGACCAGGGCCCCAGGATCGACCCAGTACTTC.

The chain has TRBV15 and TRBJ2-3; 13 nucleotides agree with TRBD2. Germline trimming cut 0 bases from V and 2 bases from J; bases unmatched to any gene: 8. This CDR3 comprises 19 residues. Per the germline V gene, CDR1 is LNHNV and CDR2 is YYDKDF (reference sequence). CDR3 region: CATSRDTPGLAGLTDTQYF. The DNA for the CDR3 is TGTGCCACCAGCAGAGATACCCCGGGACTAGCGGGACTCACAGATACGCAGTATTTT.

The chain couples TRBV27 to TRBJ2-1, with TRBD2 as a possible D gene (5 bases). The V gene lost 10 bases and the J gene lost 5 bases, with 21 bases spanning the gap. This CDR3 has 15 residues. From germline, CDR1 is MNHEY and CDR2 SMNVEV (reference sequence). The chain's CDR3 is CATRLAGVGDNEQFF. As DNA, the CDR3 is TGTGCCACCCGCCTAGCTGGGGTAGGAGACAATGAGCAGTTCTTC.

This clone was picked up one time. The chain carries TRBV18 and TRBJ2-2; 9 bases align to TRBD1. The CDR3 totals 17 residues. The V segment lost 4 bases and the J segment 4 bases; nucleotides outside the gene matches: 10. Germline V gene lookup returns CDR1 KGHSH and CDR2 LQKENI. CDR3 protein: CASSRQRQGESTGELFF. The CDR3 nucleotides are TGTGCCAGCTCACGACAGCGACAGGGGGAGAGCACCGGGGAGCTGTTTTTT.

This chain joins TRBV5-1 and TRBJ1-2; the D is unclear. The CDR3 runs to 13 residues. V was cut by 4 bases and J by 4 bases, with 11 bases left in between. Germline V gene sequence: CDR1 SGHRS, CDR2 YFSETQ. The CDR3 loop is CASSPGLFYGYTF. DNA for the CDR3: TGCGCCAGCAGCCCAGGACTGTTCTATGGCTACACCTTC.

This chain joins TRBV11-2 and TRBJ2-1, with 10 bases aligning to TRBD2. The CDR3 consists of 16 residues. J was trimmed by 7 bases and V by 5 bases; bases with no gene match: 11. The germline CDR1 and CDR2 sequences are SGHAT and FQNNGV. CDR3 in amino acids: CASSLPGIAGGNEQFF. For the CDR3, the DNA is TGTGCCAGCAGCCTCCCTGGAATAGCGGGAGGTAATGAGCAGTTCTTC.

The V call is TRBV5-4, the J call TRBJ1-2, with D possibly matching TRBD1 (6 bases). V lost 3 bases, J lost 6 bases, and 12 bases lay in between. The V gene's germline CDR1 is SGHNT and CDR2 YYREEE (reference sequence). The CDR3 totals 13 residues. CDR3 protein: CASSSQAGDGYTF. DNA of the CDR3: TGTGCCAGCAGCTCCCAGGCAGGGGATGGCTACACCTTC.

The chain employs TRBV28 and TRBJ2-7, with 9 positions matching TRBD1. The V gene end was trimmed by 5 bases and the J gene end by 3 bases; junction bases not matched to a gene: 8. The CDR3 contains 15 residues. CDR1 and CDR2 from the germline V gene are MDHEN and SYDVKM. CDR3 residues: CASSLTGTGFYEQYF. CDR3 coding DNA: TGTGCCAGCAGTCTGACCGGGACAGGGTTCTACGAGCAGTACTTC.

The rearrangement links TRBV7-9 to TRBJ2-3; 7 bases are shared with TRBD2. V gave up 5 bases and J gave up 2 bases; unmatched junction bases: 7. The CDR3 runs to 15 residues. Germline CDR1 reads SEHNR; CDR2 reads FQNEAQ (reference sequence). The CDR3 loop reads CASSQRLAPTDTQYF. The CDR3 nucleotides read TGTGCCAGCAGCCAAAGACTAGCACCCACAGATACGCAGTATTTT. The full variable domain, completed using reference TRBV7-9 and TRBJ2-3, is DTGVSQNPRHKITKRGQNVTFRCDPISEHNRLYWYRQTLGQGPEFLTYFQNEAQLEKSRLLSDRFSAERPKGSFSTLEIQRTEQGDSAMYLCASSQRLAPTDTQYFGPGTRLTVL.

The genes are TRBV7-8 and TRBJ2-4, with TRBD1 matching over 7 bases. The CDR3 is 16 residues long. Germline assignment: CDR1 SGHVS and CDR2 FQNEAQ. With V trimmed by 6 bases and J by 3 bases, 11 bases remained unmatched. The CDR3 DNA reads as TGTGCCAGCAGTCCTAGGGGACAGAGGGGCAAAAACATTCAGTACTTC. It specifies CASSPRGQRGKNIQYF.

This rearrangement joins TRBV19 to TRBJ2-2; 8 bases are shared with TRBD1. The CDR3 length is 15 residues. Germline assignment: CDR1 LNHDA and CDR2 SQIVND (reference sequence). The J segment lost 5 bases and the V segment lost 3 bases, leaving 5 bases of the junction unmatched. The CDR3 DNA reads TGTGCCAGTAGTATGGACAGGGTTGGGACCGGGGAGCTGTTTTTT. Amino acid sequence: CASSMDRVGTGELFF. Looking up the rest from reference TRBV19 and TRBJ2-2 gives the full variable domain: DGGITQSPKYLFRKEGQNVTLSCEQNLNHDAMYWYRQDPGQGLRLIYYSQIVNDFQKGDIAEGYSVSREKKESFPLTVTSAQKNPTAFYLCASSMDRVGTGELFFGEGSRLTVL.